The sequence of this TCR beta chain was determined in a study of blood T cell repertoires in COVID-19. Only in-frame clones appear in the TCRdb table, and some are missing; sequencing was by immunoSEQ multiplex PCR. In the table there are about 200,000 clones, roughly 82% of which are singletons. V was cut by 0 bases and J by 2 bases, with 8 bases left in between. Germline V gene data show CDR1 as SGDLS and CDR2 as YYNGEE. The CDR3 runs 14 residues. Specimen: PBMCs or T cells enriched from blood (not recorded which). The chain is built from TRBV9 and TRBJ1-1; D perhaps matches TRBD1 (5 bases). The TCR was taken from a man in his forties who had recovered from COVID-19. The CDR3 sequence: CASSVEGRNTEAFF. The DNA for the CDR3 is TGTGCCAGCAGCGTAGAGGGGCGCAACACTGAAGCTTTCTTT.